This T cell receptor beta chain was captured in a study of OX40 agonist ivuxolimab in advanced cancers. CDR3 length: 11 residues. Germline V gene sequence: CDR1 DFQATT, CDR2 SNEGSKA (reference sequence). Method: immunoSEQ multiplex PCR; TCRdb's copy keeps in-frame clones and lacks some. The sample carries 45,000 to 65,000 clones, roughly 82% recorded once. This sequence was found in an adult with an advanced solid tumor such as melanoma, head and neck, liver or kidney cancer. This sequence joins TRBV20-1 and TRBJ2-1; TRBD2 is a possible D gene (6 bases). Sequenced material: CD4+ or CD8+ T cells sorted from blood, taken in a trial of the OX40 agonist ivuxolimab. The CDR3 loop is CSGTLYNEQFF. The CDR3 region has the DNA TGCAGCGGGACTTTATACAATGAGCAGTTCTTC.